This T cell receptor (beta chain) derives from a study of T cell repertoires in cytomegalovirus infection. About the study: HLA-B-restricted CMV epitopes that are well studied, plus recently identified HLA-C-restricted ones, were used by the study. Evidence of both CMV infection and a matching HLA type came from public TCR beta signatures.

The study, taken as a whole, reports: Carriage of CMV together with the relevant HLA was identifiable through cumulative public TCR beta family frequency. Dominant in the ex vivo response were TCR beta clonotypes restricted by HLA-C and specific for CMV.

Turning to this clonotype: Its antigen is as yet unknown.

TCRdb re-called the reads with MiXCR, one entry per CDR3 protein. Of about 890,000 distinct CDR3 sequences in the sample, roughly 31% were seen once. Germline loops: CDR1 LNHDA, CDR2 SQIVND (reference sequence). This CDR3 region has 17 residues. Trimming stripped 4 bases from V and 2 bases from J, with 18 bases between. This chain joins TRBV19 and TRBJ1-5; D possibly corresponds to TRBD1 (6 bases). The starting material was cultured CD8+ T cells from PBMCs, obtained from culture after CMV antigen stimulation. The sequence derives from a human donor in good health (CMV status not recorded). Some clones in this sample may be carry-over from other donors' samples. The CDR3 is CASSSSAGGYGNQPQHF. The CDR3 region has the DNA TGTGCCAGTAGTAGCAGTGCTGGGGGCTATGGCAATCAGCCCCAGCATTTT. Complete variable domain (other parts from reference TRBV19 and TRBJ1-5): DGGITQSPKYLFRKEGQNVTLSCEQNLNHDAMYWYRQDPGQGLRLIYYSQIVNDFQKGDIAEGYSVSREKKESFPLTVTSAQKNPTAFYLCASSSSAGGYGNQPQHFGDGTRLSIL.